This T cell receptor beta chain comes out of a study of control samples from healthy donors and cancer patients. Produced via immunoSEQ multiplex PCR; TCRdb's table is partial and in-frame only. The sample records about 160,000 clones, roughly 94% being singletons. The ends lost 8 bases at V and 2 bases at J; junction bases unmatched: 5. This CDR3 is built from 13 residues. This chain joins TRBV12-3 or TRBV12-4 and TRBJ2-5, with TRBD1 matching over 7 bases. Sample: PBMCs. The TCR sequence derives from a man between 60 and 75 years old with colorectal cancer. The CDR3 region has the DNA TGTGCCAGCCGCAGGGACAGTCAAGAGACCCAGTACTTC. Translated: CASRRDSQETQYF.